This T cell receptor (beta chain) was identified in a study of regulatory T cells in long-lasting Graves disease. Time point indicated: newly diagnosed GD, antithyroid drugs for less than 3 months. The TCR library was prepared using RNA isolated from PBMCs. EDTA tubes received approximately 9 milliliters of collected peripheral blood. Combining iRepertoire HTBI primers with Arm-PCR of CDR3 regions, the authors built TCR beta libraries. Source study methods: The samples included around 60 TRBV and 14 TRBJ segments. One entry per CDR3 protein, called by TCRdb with MiXCR from the multiplex PCR reads. The V and J calls and clone size are TCRdb's, not the authors'. The sample has just over 600,000 distinct CDR3 sequences; under 20% are singletons. The sample was also reused in another study, on T cells in Graves' hyperthyroidism and ophthalmopathy. Per that paper: If no ophthalmopathy progression occurred within 18 months, Graves' hyperthyroidism was stable. TCR CDR3 regions were first amplified by RT-PCR with HTBI primers.

The sequence derives from a woman between 25 and 40 years old with Graves disease. Sample: peripheral blood mononuclear cells (PBMCs), taken at new diagnosis, from a patient treated with antithyroid drugs.

CDR3 DNA: TGCAGTGCTAGAGATATGGGCGAGCAGTACTTC. Its protein is CSARDMGEQYF. The V call is TRBV20-1, the J call TRBJ2-7, with no clear D. The CDR3 is 11 residues long. Per the germline V gene, CDR1 is DFQATT and CDR2 is SNEGSKA (reference sequence). The germline V and J ends were trimmed by 0 bases and 6 bases, with 6 bases remaining between them.